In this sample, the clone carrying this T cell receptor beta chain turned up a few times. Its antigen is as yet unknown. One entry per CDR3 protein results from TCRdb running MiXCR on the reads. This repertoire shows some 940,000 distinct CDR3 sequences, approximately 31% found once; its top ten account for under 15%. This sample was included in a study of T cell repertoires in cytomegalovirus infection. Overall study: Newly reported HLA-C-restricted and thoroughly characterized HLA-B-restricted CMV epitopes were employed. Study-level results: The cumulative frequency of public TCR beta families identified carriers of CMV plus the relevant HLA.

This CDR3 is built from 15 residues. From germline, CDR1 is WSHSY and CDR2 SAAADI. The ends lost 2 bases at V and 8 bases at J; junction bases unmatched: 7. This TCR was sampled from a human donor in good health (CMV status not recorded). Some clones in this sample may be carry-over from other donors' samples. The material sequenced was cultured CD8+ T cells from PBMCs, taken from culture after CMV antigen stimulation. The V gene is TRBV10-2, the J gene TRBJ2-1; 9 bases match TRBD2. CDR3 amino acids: CASSEELAGVYEQFF. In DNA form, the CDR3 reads TGCGCCAGCAGTGAGGAATTAGCGGGGGTTTATGAGCAGTTCTTC.